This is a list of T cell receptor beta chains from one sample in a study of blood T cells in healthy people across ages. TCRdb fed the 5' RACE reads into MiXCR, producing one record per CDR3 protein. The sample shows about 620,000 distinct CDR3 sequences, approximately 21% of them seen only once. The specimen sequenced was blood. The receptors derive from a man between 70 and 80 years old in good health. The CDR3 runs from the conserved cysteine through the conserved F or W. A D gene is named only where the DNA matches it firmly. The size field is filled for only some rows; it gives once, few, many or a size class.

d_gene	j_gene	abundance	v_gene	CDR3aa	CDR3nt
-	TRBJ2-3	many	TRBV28	CASSLTGRWDTQYF	TGTGCCAGCAGCTTAACCGGTCGCTGGGATACGCAGTATTTT
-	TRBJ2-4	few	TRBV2	CASKRPEAKNIQYF	TGTGCCAGCAAAAGGCCGGAAGCCAAGAACATTCAGTACTTC
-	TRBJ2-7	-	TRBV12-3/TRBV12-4	CASSSIGGYEQYF	TGTGCCAGCAGTTCTATAGGGGGCTACGAGCAGTACTTC
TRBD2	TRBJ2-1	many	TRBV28	CASSLGTSGGYNEQFF	TGTGCCAGCAGTTTAGGCACTAGCGGGGGATACAATGAGCAGTTCTTC
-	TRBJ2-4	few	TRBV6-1	CASSDPIQYF	TGTGCCAGCAGTGACCCCATTCAGTACTTC
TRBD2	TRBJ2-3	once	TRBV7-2	CASSYPTSGRPTDTQYF	TGTGCCAGCAGCTACCCGACTAGCGGGAGACCTACAGATACGCAGTATTTT
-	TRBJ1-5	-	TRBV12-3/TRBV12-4	CASSLTEYQPQHF	TGTGCCAGCAGCCTGACAGAGTATCAGCCCCAGCATTTT
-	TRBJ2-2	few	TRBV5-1	CASSLDPGANTGELFF	TGCGCCAGCAGCTTGGACCCGGGAGCGAACACCGGGGAGCTGTTTTTT
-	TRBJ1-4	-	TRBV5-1	CASSLDGTSNEKLFF	TGCGCCAGCAGCCTTGATGGGACCTCTAATGAAAAACTGTTTTTT
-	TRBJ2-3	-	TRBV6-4	CASSDYLKTSTDTQYF	TGTGCCAGCAGTGACTATCTAAAAACCTCCACAGATACGCAGTATTTT
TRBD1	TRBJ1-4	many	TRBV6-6	CASSLKTGATEKLFF	TGTGCCAGCAGTTTGAAAACAGGGGCGACTGAAAAACTGTTTTTT
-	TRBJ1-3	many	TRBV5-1	CASRSSGNTIYF	TGCGCCAGCAGAAGCTCTGGAAACACCATATATTTT
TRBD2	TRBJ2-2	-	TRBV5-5	CASSSSGINTGELFF	TGTGCCAGCAGCAGTAGCGGGATTAACACCGGGGAGCTGTTTTTT
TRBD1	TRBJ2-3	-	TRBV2	CASTAQGQGITDTQYF	TGTGCCAGCACCGCTCAGGGACAGGGGATCACAGATACGCAGTATTTT
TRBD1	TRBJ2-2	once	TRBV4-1	CASSPGTVTNTGELFF	TGCGCCAGCAGCCCTGGGACAGTCACGAACACCGGGGAGCTGTTTTTT
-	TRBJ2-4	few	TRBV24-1	CATSDLPNPRAKNIQYF	TGTGCCACCAGTGATTTGCCCAATCCGAGAGCCAAAAACATTCAGTACTTC
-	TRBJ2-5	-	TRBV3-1	CASSRGLGLIEQYF	TGTGCCAGCAGCCGGGGGTTGGGCTTAATAGAGCAGTACTTC
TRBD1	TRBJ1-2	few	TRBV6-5	CASSYGTGGVGSYGYTF	TGTGCCAGCAGTTACGGGACAGGGGGCGTCGGATCTTATGGCTACACCTTC
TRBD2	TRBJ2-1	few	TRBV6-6	CASSPGTSPYNEQFF	TGTGCCAGCAGTCCCGGGACTAGTCCTTACAATGAGCAGTTCTTC
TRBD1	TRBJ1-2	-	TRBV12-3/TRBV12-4	CASSPGTGGFNGYTF	TGTGCCAGCAGTCCTGGGACAGGGGGATTCAATGGCTACACCTTC
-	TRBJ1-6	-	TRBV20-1	CSARDLVGADNSPLHF	TGCAGTGCTAGAGATCTGGTAGGGGCCGATAATTCACCCCTCCACTTT
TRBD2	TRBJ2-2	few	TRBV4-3	CASSHSGGTGELFF	TGCGCCAGCAGCCACTCGGGGGGCACCGGGGAGCTGTTTTTT
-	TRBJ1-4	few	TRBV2	CASSAGTHEKLFF	TGTGCCAGCAGCGCCGGGACACATGAAAAACTGTTTTTT
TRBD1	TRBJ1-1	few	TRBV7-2	CASSSQGANTEAFF	TGTGCCAGCAGCTCTCAGGGGGCCAACACTGAAGCTTTCTTT
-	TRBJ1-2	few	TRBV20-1	CSARDEADIRYGYTF	TGCAGTGCTAGAGATGAGGCAGACATTCGATATGGCTACACCTTC
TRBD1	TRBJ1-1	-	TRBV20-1	CSARRDSLNTEAFF	TGCAGTGCTAGGAGGGACAGCTTGAACACTGAAGCTTTCTTT
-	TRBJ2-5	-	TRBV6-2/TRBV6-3	CASSPSQTQYF	TGTGCCAGCAGCCCCTCGCAGACCCAGTACTTC
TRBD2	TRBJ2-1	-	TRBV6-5	CASSLAAISYDEQFF	TGTGCCAGCAGTCTAGCGGCTATCTCCTACGATGAGCAGTTCTTC
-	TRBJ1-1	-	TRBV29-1	CSVLMGESEAFF	TGCAGCGTCCTCATGGGAGAGAGTGAAGCTTTCTTT
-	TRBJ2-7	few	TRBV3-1	CASSHLNEQYF	TGTGCCAGCAGCCACCTCAACGAGCAGTACTTC
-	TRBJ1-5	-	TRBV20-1	CSAISGGNSNQPQHF	TGCAGTGCCATCTCGGGGGGGAATAGCAATCAGCCCCAGCATTTT
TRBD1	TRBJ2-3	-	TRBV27	CASSAYRGATQYF	TGTGCCAGCAGTGCGTACAGGGGCGCAACGCAGTATTTT
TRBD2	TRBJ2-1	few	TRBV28	CASLWTSGSEQFF	TGTGCCAGCTTGTGGACTAGCGGGAGTGAGCAGTTCTTC
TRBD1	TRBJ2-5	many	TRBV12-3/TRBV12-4	CASSIGTAKETQYF	TGTGCCAGCAGCATAGGGACAGCCAAAGAGACCCAGTACTTC
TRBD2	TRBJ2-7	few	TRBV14	CASNPWGGTRYEQYF	TGTGCCAGCAACCCGTGGGGCGGGACTAGGTACGAGCAGTACTTC
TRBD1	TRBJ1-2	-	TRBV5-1	CASSLDRAGSYGYTF	TGCGCCAGCAGCCTGGACAGGGCAGGCAGCTATGGCTACACCTTC
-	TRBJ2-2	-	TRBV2	CASNRGVGELFF	TGTGCCAGCAATCGGGGCGTCGGGGAGCTGTTTTTT
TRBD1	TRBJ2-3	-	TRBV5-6	CASSLAGRGNTDTQYF	TGTGCCAGCAGCTTGGCAGGCAGGGGGAACACAGATACGCAGTATTTT
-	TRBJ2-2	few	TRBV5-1	CASSWDPSNTGELFF	TGCGCCAGCAGCTGGGACCCCTCGAACACCGGGGAGCTGTTTTTT
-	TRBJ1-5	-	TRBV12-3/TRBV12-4	CASSRTVGEVQPQHF	TGTGCCAGCAGTCGGACAGTGGGAGAAGTTCAGCCCCAGCATTTT
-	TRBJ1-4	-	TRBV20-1	CSAPGTTNEKLFF	TGCAGTGCTCCCGGGACAACTAATGAAAAACTGTTTTTT